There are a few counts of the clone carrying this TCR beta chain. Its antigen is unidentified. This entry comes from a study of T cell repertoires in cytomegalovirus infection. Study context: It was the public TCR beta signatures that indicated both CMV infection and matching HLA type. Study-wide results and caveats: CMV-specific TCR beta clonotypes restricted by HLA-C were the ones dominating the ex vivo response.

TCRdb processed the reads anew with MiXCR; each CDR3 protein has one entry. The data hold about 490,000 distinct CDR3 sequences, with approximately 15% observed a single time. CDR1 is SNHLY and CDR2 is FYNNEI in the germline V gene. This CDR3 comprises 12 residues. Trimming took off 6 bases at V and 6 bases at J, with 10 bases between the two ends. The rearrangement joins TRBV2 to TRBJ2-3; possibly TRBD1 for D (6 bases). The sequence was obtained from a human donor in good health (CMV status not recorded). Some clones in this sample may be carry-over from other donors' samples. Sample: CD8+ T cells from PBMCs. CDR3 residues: CASRGTKDTQYF. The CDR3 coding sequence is TGTGCCAGCAGAGGGACAAAGGATACGCAGTATTTT.